These 3 T cell receptor beta chains came from one sample sequenced in a study of T cell repertoires in cytomegalovirus infection. TCRdb recomputed calls from the reads with MiXCR, one row per CDR3 protein. The sample carries under 600,000 distinct CDR3 sequences, 15% to 20% recorded once. Sequenced: CD8+ T cells from PBMCs. These receptors originate from a human donor in good health (CMV status not recorded). Some clones in this sample may be carry-over from other donors' samples.

The table lists this clonotype with many counts. This chain connects TRBV7-9 to TRBJ2-1; D perhaps matches TRBD2 (5 bases). V was pared by 6 bases and J by 3 bases, with 15 bases between. The CDR3 runs to 15 residues. Germline loops: CDR1 SEHNR, CDR2 FQNEAQ (reference sequence). The chain's CDR3 is CASRSEGEYYNEQFF. The CDR3 DNA follows: TGTGCCAGCAGATCCGAGGGCGAGTACTACAATGAGCAGTTCTTC. Together with reference TRBV7-9 and TRBJ2-1, the CDR3 gives the full variable domain: DTGVSQNPRHKITKRGQNVTFRCDPISEHNRLYWYRQTLGQGPEFLTYFQNEAQLEKSRLLSDRFSAERPKGSFSTLEIQRTEQGDSAMYLCASRSEGEYYNEQFFGPGTRLTVL.

DNA for the CDR3: TGTGCCAGTAGTACCTGGACAGGGAAAAGTAATCAGCCCCAGCATTTT. It codes for CASSTWTGKSNQPQHF. The chain recombines TRBV19 with TRBJ1-5; 8 nucleotides line up with TRBD1. CDR1 is LNHDA, CDR2 SQIVND, per germline (reference sequence). The V and J ends lost 4 bases and 4 bases, in that order; junction bases with no gene match: 9. The CDR3 has 16 residues.

This clonotype was counted many times. V is TRBV6-1 and J is TRBJ2-1; D is perhaps TRBD1 (5 bases). The V end lost 10 bases, the J end lost 0 bases, and 19 bases lay between the germline ends. CDR3 length equals 16 residues. Germline CDR1 is MNHNS and CDR2 is SASEGT. The CDR3: CATILWGLSSYNEQFF. In DNA form, the CDR3 reads TGTGCCACCATCCTGTGGGGCCTTAGCTCCTACAATGAGCAGTTCTTC.